This TCR beta chain was captured by sequencing in a study of T cells in Graves' hyperthyroidism and ophthalmopathy. On this clonotype: The antigen is not known.

V trimming: 2 bases; J trimming: 1 base; junction bases outside the gene matches: 7. Per germline, CDR1 SGHRS and CDR2 YFSETQ. The CDR3 runs 17 residues. Researchers took RNA transcripts and amplified the TCR beta CDR3 regions from them. Researchers ran a first-round RT-PCR on the TCR CDR3 using the HTBI primer set. MiXCR, applied by TCRdb to the multiplex PCR reads, yields one record per CDR3 protein. The sample gives about 570,000 distinct CDR3 sequences, 40% to 55% of which show up once; 19% is in the top ten. Those patients with uncontrolled infection, other autoimmune disease, pregnancy or lactation were excluded. For the diagnoses, clinical symptoms, serum thyroxine and TRAb, thyroid ultrasound and orbital computed tomography were used. Study observations and caveats: Among thyroid clonotypes expanded above 0.001, most also appeared in blood.

The chain combines TRBV5-1 with TRBJ2-2; 8 bases are a match to TRBD2. The sequencing sample was made of peripheral blood or thyroid tissue (not recorded which). The sequence was obtained from an adult woman with Graves' disease, either hyperthyroidism or ophthalmopathy (not recorded which). The CDR3 coding sequence is TGCGCCAGCAGCTTATCAGCGGGAGAGGGGAACACCGGGGAGCTGTTTTTT. It is translated as CASSLSAGEGNTGELFF.